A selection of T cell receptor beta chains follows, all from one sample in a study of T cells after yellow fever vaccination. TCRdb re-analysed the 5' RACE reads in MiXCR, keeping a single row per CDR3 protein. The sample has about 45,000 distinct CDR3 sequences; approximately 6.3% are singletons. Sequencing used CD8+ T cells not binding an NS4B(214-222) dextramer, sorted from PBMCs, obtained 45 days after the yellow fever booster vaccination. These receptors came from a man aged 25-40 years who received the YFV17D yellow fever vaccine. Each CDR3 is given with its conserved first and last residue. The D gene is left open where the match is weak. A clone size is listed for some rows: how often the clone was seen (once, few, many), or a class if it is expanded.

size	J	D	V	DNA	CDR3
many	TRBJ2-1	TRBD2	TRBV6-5	TGTGCCAGCACCTCGGAAGGAGGACTAGTTGAGCAGTTCTTC	CASTSEGGLVEQFF
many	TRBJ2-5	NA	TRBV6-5	TGTGCCAGCAGTTACATGGGGACACAAGAGACCCAGTACTTC	CASSYMGTQETQYF
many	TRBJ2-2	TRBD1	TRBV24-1	TGTGCCACCAGTGACTCCGGGACAGGGTCCACCGGGGAGCTGTTTTTT	CATSDSGTGSTGELFF
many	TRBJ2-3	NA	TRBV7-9	TGTGCCAGCACCGAAATACAGGGAAGGAAGGGATCAGATACGCAGTATTTT	CASTEIQGRKGSDTQYF
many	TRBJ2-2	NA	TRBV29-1	TGCAGCGTTGAAGATGAGGGACAACAGACCGGGGAGCTGTTTTTT	CSVEDEGQQTGELFF
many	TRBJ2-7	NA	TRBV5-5	TGTGCCAGCAGCTTTGGTGGCGGGTTCGAGCAGTACTTC	CASSFGGGFEQYF
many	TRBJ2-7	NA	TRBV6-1	TGTGCCAGCAGTAAGTCCGTCGGCAGGACCTACGAGCAGTACTTC	CASSKSVGRTYEQYF
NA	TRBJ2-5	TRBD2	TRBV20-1	TGCAGTGCTAGATCCGGACTAGAAGACCAGTACTTC	CSARSGLEDQYF
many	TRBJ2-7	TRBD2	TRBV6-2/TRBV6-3	TGTGCCAGCAGTTATTCCCGGACTAGCGGGAACGAGCAGTACTTC	CASSYSRTSGNEQYF
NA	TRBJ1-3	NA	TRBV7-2	TGTGCCAGCAGCCCCCTTCCCGACAAAATGAACACCATATATTTT	CASSPLPDKMNTIYF
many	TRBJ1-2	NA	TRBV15	TGTGCCACCAGCAGCAGGGGTGGCTACACCTTC	CATSSRGGYTF